This TCR beta chain derives from a study of blood T cell repertoires in COVID-19. Repertoires were generated with immunoSEQ multiplex PCR, while TCRdb's copy carries only in-frame clones and drops some. The data contain around 380,000 clones, about 87% of them seen just once; the ten biggest clones take up roughly 1.4%. With 7 bases removed from V and 0 bases from J, the gap between germline ends came to 9 bases. Germline values: CDR1 LNHDA, CDR2 SQIVND (reference sequence). The CDR3 runs 13 residues. The J gene is TRBJ1-2, the V gene TRBV19; D gene ambiguous. The source material was PBMCs or T cells enriched from blood (not recorded which). The TCR was taken from a man younger than 40 who had recovered from COVID-19. CDR3 protein: CASTFGANYGYTF. Here the CDR3 DNA reads TGTGCCAGTACCTTTGGAGCTAACTATGGCTACACCTTC.